This T cell receptor (beta chain) was documented in a study of blood T cell repertoires in COVID-19. About the research overall: The study drew acute and convalescent COVID-19 samples from the United States, Italy and Spain. T cells, B-cell-depleted T cells, or PBMCs supplied cDNA or gDNA.

How the authors handled the data: Reference gene primer amplification in the assay estimated nucleated cell counts. This table comes from immunoSEQ multiplex PCR, and its TCRdb copy is limited to in-frame clones, with some not included. V, J and clone size were drawn from that table, and D and trimming were deduced from the DNA. The sample yields approximately 280,000 clones, around 89% seen once. This clonotype was obtained from a woman aged 60-70 years with acute or convalescent COVID-19. Sequenced sample: peripheral blood.

In DNA, the CDR3 is TGTGCCAGCAGCCAAGCCTCTAGCTCCTACGAGCAGTACTTC. Residues: CASSQASSSYEQYF. The chain uses TRBV4-2 and TRBJ2-7, with D hard to call. CDR3 length equals 14 residues. Trimming took 1 base from V and 0 from J, leaving 7 bases between them. Germline CDR1 is LGHNA and CDR2 is YNFKEQ.